The 32 T cell receptor beta chains reported below all come from one sample, sequenced in a study of T-cell reconstitution after alpha-beta-depleted transplantation in children. Unique molecular identifiers were built into the TCRbeta library. TCRdb ran MiXCR on the PCR reads and lists one entry per CDR3 protein. The data contain around 600,000 distinct CDR3 sequences, around 23% of them singletons. The sample consisted of PBMCs, mostly from graft donor cells, taken 360 days after TCRalphabeta/CD19-depleted stem cell transplant. Source of these receptors: a boy less than two years old who had a stem cell transplant for acute myeloid leukemia, so the T cells may come from the graft donor.

The chain combines TRBV2 with TRBJ2-2; 8 bases line up with TRBD1. V shed 6 bases, J shed 2 bases, and the junction held 5 bases outside the gene matches. The germline gives CDR1 SNHLY, CDR2 FYNNEI. The CDR3 extends over 15 amino acids. As DNA, the CDR3 is TGTGCCAGCAGCAAGACAGGGGTAAACACCGGGGAGCTGTTTTTT. Translation gives CASSKTGVNTGELFF. Drawing the rest from reference TRBV2 and TRBJ2-2, the complete variable domain is EPEVTQTPSHQVTQMGQEVILRCVPISNHLYFYWYRQILGQKVEFLVSFYNNEISEKSEIFDDQFSVERPDGSNFTLKIRSTKLEDSAMYFCASSKTGVNTGELFFGEGSRLTVL.

This clonotype was recorded many times. V is TRBV19 and J is TRBJ2-7, with a weak D call TRBD2 (6 bases). Germline values: CDR1 LNHDA, CDR2 SQIVND (reference sequence). The V gene lost 5 bases and the J gene lost 4 bases, with 12 bases spanning the gap. CDR3 size: 13 residues. The CDR3 nucleotides read TGTGCCAGTAGTTCCGACAGCGGGTACGAGCAGTACTTC. Its translation is CASSSDSGYEQYF.

This clonotype turned up a few times. The chain combines TRBV6-1 with TRBJ1-5, with D possibly matching TRBD1 (5 bases). The V and J ends lost 5 bases and 9 bases respectively, with 14 bases between them. Germline V CDR1 and CDR2: MNHNS, SASEGT. The CDR3 covers 13 residues. Here the CDR3 DNA reads TGTGCCAGCAGTATGACAGCCGTGGGGCCCCAGCATTTT. As protein: CASSMTAVGPQHF.

The chain recombines TRBV5-1 with TRBJ2-1, with D uncertain. The V end was cut by 1 base, the J end by 1 base, with 6 bases between. The germline V gene has CDR1 SGHRS and CDR2 YFSETQ. The length of the CDR3 is 14 residues. CDR3 residues: CASSLPVSYNEQFF. The CDR3 DNA sequence: TGCGCCAGCAGCTTGCCAGTTTCCTACAATGAGCAGTTCTTC.

This clonotype was recorded a few times. The rearrangement joins TRBV20-1 to TRBJ2-7; D perhaps matches TRBD2 (5 bases). Germline CDR1 and CDR2: DFQATT and SNEGSKA (reference sequence). The CDR3 sequence is 14 residues long. V dropped 0 bases and J dropped 1 base, with 10 bases sitting between them. CDR3 DNA: TGCAGTGCTAGAGATATAGAGGGATCCTACGAGCAGTACTTC. Translating it yields CSARDIEGSYEQYF.

There are a few counts of this clonotype. The chain employs TRBV5-1 and TRBJ2-5, with 7 bases identical to TRBD1. Germline trimming cut 4 bases from V and 3 bases from J; bases unmatched to any gene: 6. The CDR3 has 14 residues. The V gene's germline CDR1 is SGHRS and CDR2 YFSETQ. CDR3 sequence reads: CASSQPGQKETQYF. CDR3 nucleotides: TGCGCCAGCAGCCAGCCGGGACAGAAAGAGACCCAGTACTTC.

This clonotype was found a few times. V is TRBV11-3 and J is TRBJ1-6, with D hard to call. V lost 6 bases and J lost 10, with 10 bases in between. Germline V lookup: CDR1 SGHNT, CDR2 YENEEA. The CDR3 contains 12 residues. The CDR3 nucleotides read TGTGCCAGCAGATTTCAAGGATCACCCCTCCACTTT. Translation: CASRFQGSPLHF.

In this sample, this clonotype turned up a few times. This chain joins TRBV12-3 or TRBV12-4 and TRBJ2-1; D gene unclear. Trimming removed 3 bases at V and 10 bases at J, with 16 bases between. CDR3 length: 14 amino acids. Here the CDR3 reads CASSLWFSQSEQFF. The DNA of the CDR3 is TGTGCCAGCAGTTTGTGGTTTTCACAGAGCGAGCAGTTCTTC.

CDR3 protein: CSARTGLGLYEQYF. The CDR3, as DNA: TGCAGTGCTAGGACAGGACTAGGACTCTACGAGCAGTACTTC. The chain couples TRBV20-1 to TRBJ2-7; TRBD2 is a possible D gene (7 bases). Trimming left V 3 bases short and J 3 bases short, with 15 bases between. Germline V gene sequence: CDR1 DFQATT, CDR2 SNEGSKA (reference sequence). The CDR3 runs to 14 residues.

The chain couples TRBV27 to TRBJ2-1; 12 positions match TRBD2. The CDR3 runs 14 residues. V shed 5 bases, J shed 9 bases, and the junction held 5 bases outside the gene matches. The germline V gene encodes CDR1 MNHEY and CDR2 SMNVEV (reference sequence). CDR3 coding DNA: TGTGCCAGCAGTCTAGCGGGGGGGCCTAGTGAGCAGTTCTTC. Its protein is CASSLAGGPSEQFF.

The gene calls are TRBV28 and TRBJ2-5, with D maybe TRBD2 (6 bases). The V end lost 6 bases, the J end lost 5 bases, and 13 bases lay between the germline ends. The CDR3 has 13 amino acids. Looked up from germline, CDR1 is MDHEN and CDR2 is SYDVKM. The CDR3 DNA is TGTGCCAGCAGGAAAGGAGGGGTGGAGACCCAGTACTTC. Its protein product is CASRKGGVETQYF.

The rearrangement uses TRBV12-3 or TRBV12-4 and TRBJ2-5; D possibly uses TRBD1 or TRBD2 (5 bases each). The CDR3 totals 14 residues. V was trimmed by 2 bases and J by 4 bases, leaving 11 bases between them. The CDR3 bases are TGTGCCAGCAGTTTAAGGGGACCCCTAGAGACCCAGTACTTC. Amino acid sequence: CASSLRGPLETQYF.

Points on this clonotype: Because the CDR3 is missing its conserved closing phenylalanine or tryptophan, this is likely a read error. This rearrangement joins TRBV6-1 to TRBJ1-3; no firm D call. Trimming stripped 0 bases from V and 1 base from J, with 10 bases between. The germline V gene has CDR1 MNHNS and CDR2 SASEGT. The CDR3 totals 16 residues. In DNA, the CDR3 is TGTGCCAGCAGTGAAGCTTCTTCGGGTTCTGGAAACACCATATATTCT. Translating it yields CASSEASSGSGNTIYS.

The V gene is TRBV20-1, the J gene TRBJ2-1; TRBD2 matches 8 bases. This CDR3 contains 12 residues. J gave up 14 bases and V 0 bases, and 6 bases lay outside the gene matches. Per the germline V gene, CDR1 is DFQATT and CDR2 is SNEGSKA (reference sequence). The CDR3: CSARDPGGPEFF. DNA for the CDR3: TGCAGTGCTAGAGATCCGGGGGGGCCGGAGTTCTTC.

The CDR3: CSARDLAGGPEAFF. CDR3 nucleotide sequence: TGCAGTGCTAGAGATCTGGCAGGGGGACCTGAAGCTTTCTTT. The V and J genes are TRBV20-1 and TRBJ1-1; 7 nucleotides agree with TRBD1. The germline V gene has CDR1 DFQATT and CDR2 SNEGSKA (reference sequence). Losses at the gene ends were 0 bases for V and 6 bases for J; bases not matched to a gene: 7. This CDR3 is 14 amino acids long.

This clonotype was seen only a few times. The chain has TRBV12-3 or TRBV12-4 and TRBJ2-7; D uncertain. V gave up 2 bases and J gave up 7 bases, with 15 bases separating them. CDR3 length equals 14 residues. The CDR3 is CASSLTTTPGEQYV. As DNA, the CDR3 is TGTGCCAGCAGTTTAACGACGACCCCAGGTGAGCAGTACGTC.

This clonotype was found once. The chain combines TRBV11-2 with TRBJ2-6; possibly TRBD1 or TRBD2 for D (5 bases each). Per germline, CDR1 SGHAT and CDR2 FQNNGV. With 4 bases removed from V and 2 bases from J, the gap between germline ends came to 18 bases. The CDR3 covers 18 residues. CDR3 loop: CASSSSGTRATGANVLTF. The CDR3 nucleotides are TGTGCCAGCAGCTCCTCCGGGACCCGGGCAACTGGGGCCAACGTCCTGACTTTC. Full variable domain (outside the CDR3, taken from reference TRBV11-2 and TRBJ2-6): EAGVAQSPRYKIIEKRQSVAFWCNPISGHATLYWYQQILGQGPKLLIQFQNNGVVDDSQLPKDRFSAERLKGVDSTLKIQPAKLEDSAVYLCASSSSGTRATGANVLTFGAGSRLTVL.

This clonotype has a count of ten or more. This chain links TRBV7-3 with TRBJ2-1; 10 bases fit TRBD2. CDR3 length equals 16 residues. Germline CDR1 and CDR2: SGHTA and FQGTGA. Trimming at V came to 3 bases and at J to 7 bases, leaving 9 bases not matched to a gene. Here the CDR3 reads CASSLAPGLAPNEQFF. The CDR3 nucleotides read TGTGCCAGCAGCTTGGCCCCGGGACTAGCGCCTAATGAGCAGTTCTTC. The full variable domain, rest sourced from reference TRBV7-3 and TRBJ2-1, is GAGVSQTPSNKVTEKGKYVELRCDPISGHTALYWYRQSLGQGPEFLIYFQGTGAADDSGLPNDRFFAVRPEGSVSTLKIQRTERGDSAVYLCASSLAPGLAPNEQFFGPGTRLTVL.

This clonotype came up many times. The chain couples TRBV7-9 to TRBJ2-4; perhaps D is TRBD1 or TRBD2 (5 bases each). This CDR3 has 15 amino acids. Trimming took off 1 base at V and 3 bases at J, with 10 bases between the two ends. CDR1 SEHNR and CDR2 FQNEAQ come from the germline V gene (reference sequence). The CDR3 nucleotides are TGTGCCAGCAGCTTAGTGGGGACCGGCAAAAACATTCAGTACTTC. Translating it yields CASSLVGTGKNIQYF.

In its sample, this clonotype was seen many times. The chain has TRBV28 and TRBJ1-2; 12 bases agree with TRBD1. Germline V lookup: CDR1 MDHEN, CDR2 SYDVKM. This CDR3 has 14 residues. V lost 6 bases, J lost 5 bases, and 4 bases stayed unmatched. CDR3 protein: CASSQGQGAYGYTF. For the CDR3, the DNA is TGTGCCAGCAGCCAGGGACAGGGGGCTTATGGCTACACCTTC.

The sample holds a few counts of this clonotype. This chain links TRBV5-1 with TRBJ1-5; no definite D call. This CDR3 is built from 16 residues. Germline CDR1 is SGHRS and CDR2 is YFSETQ. V lost 1 base to trimming and J lost 1 base, with 12 bases between them. The CDR3 reads CASSLSGPGSNQPQHF. The DNA for the CDR3 is TGCGCCAGCAGCTTGTCAGGACCGGGGAGCAATCAGCCCCAGCATTTT. The variable domain in full, completed from reference TRBV5-1 and TRBJ1-5, reads KAGVTQTPRYLIKTRGQQVTLSCSPISGHRSVSWYQQTPGQGLQFLFEYFSETQRNKGNFPGRFSGRQFSNSRSEMNVSTLELGDSALYLCASSLSGPGSNQPQHFGDGTRLSIL.

This clonotype was observed a few times. The chain has TRBV29-1 and TRBJ1-6; 10 nucleotides line up with TRBD1. Unmatched junction bases numbered 1, after V lost 4 bases and J lost 7 bases. The CDR3 length is 13 residues. CDR1 is SQVTM, CDR2 ANQGSEA, per germline. The CDR3: CSVGQGANSPLHF. As DNA, the CDR3 is TGCAGCGTTGGACAGGGGGCAAATTCACCCCTCCACTTT.

This clonotype came up many times. This rearrangement joins TRBV12-3 or TRBV12-4 to TRBJ2-7; 9 bases are a match to TRBD1. The CDR3 has 12 amino acids. Trimming cost V 8 bases and J 6 bases; bases outside gene matches: 5. CDR3 residues: CASGTGTGEQYV. DNA for the CDR3: TGTGCCAGCGGGACAGGGACGGGCGAGCAGTACGTC.

This clonotype has only one observation. The chain joins TRBV11-2 to TRBJ1-1, with D possibly TRBD1 on 5 matching bases. CDR1 is SGHAT, CDR2 FQNNGV, per germline. The CDR3 has 15 residues. V gave up 0 bases and J gave up 5 bases, with 13 bases separating them. The CDR3 region has the DNA TGTGCCAGCAGCTTAGAAAAGGGACGAGTGACTGAAGCTTTCTTT. This translates into CASSLEKGRVTEAFF.

This clonotype has just a few counts. The V gene is TRBV27, the J gene TRBJ2-2; D is tentatively TRBD1 or TRBD2 (5 bases each). The CDR3 runs 16 residues. In germline, CDR1 is MNHEY, CDR2 SMNVEV (reference sequence). Trimming stripped 6 bases from V and 1 base from J, with 15 bases between. CDR3 sequence reads: CASRTQGRLNTGELFF. CDR3 nucleotide sequence: TGTGCCAGCAGAACCCAGGGACGGCTGAACACCGGGGAGCTGTTTTTT.

V is TRBV12-3 or TRBV12-4 and J is TRBJ2-1, with D uncertain. The CDR3 has 17 amino acids. V dropped 0 bases and J dropped 0 bases, with 12 bases sitting between them. CDR3 sequence (DNA): TGTGCCAGCAGTTTAGCAAACATCCTAAGCTCCTACAATGAGCAGTTCTTC. Protein product: CASSLANILSSYNEQFF.

J is TRBJ2-1 and V is TRBV7-2; a weak D match, TRBD2 (5 bases). Germline V gives CDR1 SGHTA, CDR2 FQGNSA. The CDR3 length is 17 residues. Trimming stripped 0 bases from V and 4 bases from J, with 16 bases between. The DNA for the CDR3 is TGTGCCAGCAGCTTAGCGCTCGGGCTAAGGACTTACAATGAGCAGTTCTTC. It is translated as CASSLALGLRTYNEQFF. The complete variable domain, with remaining parts taken from reference TRBV7-2 and TRBJ2-1, reads GAGVSQSPSNKVTEKGKDVELRCDPISGHTALYWYRQSLGQGLEFLIYFQGNSAPDKSGLPSDRFSAERTGGSVSTLTIQRTQQEDSAVYLCASSLALGLRTYNEQFFGPGTRLTVL.

This clonotype has at least ten counts. The DNA for the CDR3 is TGCAGCGCCGAGGGACAGAGGGACTACAATGAGCAGTTCTTC. This sequence encodes CSAEGQRDYNEQFF. The chain is built from TRBV29-1 and TRBJ2-1; 7 bases fit TRBD1. CDR1 and CDR2 from the germline V gene are SQVTM and ANQGSEA. Germline trimming cut 7 bases from V and 3 bases from J; bases unmatched to any gene: 9. This CDR3 comprises 14 residues.

The V gene is TRBV29-1, the J gene TRBJ1-1, with D possibly TRBD1 on 6 matching bases. V lost 7 bases, J lost 4 bases, and 13 bases lay in between. The CDR3 loop spans 12 amino acids. The germline V gene has CDR1 SQVTM and CDR2 ANQGSEA. Here the CDR3 DNA reads TGCAGCGCCTCGGAGGGGGGCACTGAAGCTTTCTTT. This translates into CSASEGGTEAFF.

The table lists this clonotype with a few counts. This rearrangement joins TRBV12-5 to TRBJ2-1, with D unresolved. The length of the CDR3 is 15 residues. From germline, CDR1 is LGHNT and CDR2 FRNRAP. Trimming stripped 6 bases from V and 2 bases from J, with 14 bases between. The CDR3 is CASGPSRYTYNEQFF. CDR3 in DNA: TGTGCTAGTGGCCCCAGTCGTTATACCTACAATGAGCAGTTCTTC. The complete variable domain, with remaining parts taken from reference TRBV12-5 and TRBJ2-1, reads DARVTQTPRHKVTEMGQEVTMRCQPILGHNTVFWYRQTMMQGLELLAYFRNRAPLDDSGMPKDRFSAEMPDATLATLKIQPSEPRDSAVYFCASGPSRYTYNEQFFGPGTRLTVL.

This clonotype was picked up many times. The rearrangement links TRBV5-1 to TRBJ2-3, with TRBD2 identical over 7 bases. The CDR3 is made up of 14 amino acids. Germline-derived CDR1 and CDR2 are SGHRS and YFSETQ. V lost 2 bases and J lost 1; bases outside the gene matches: 1. CDR3 protein: CASSFAGGTDTQYF. Here the CDR3 DNA reads TGCGCCAGCAGCTTCGCGGGGGGCACAGATACGCAGTATTTT.

The gene calls are TRBV4-3 and TRBJ2-1; D possibly uses TRBD1 or TRBD2 (6 bases each). This CDR3 contains 16 residues. Trimming removed 0 bases from V and 4 bases from J, with 13 bases in between. Germline lookup yields CDR1 LGHNA and CDR2 YSLEER. CDR3 protein: CASSQDRGVLYNEQFF. The CDR3 DNA is TGCGCCAGCAGCCAAGATAGGGGGGTTCTATACAATGAGCAGTTCTTC.